Listed here are 14 T cell receptor beta chains from one sample, sequenced in a study of blood T cells in healthy people across ages. It was with a sample-barcoded 5' primer and a J-beta primer mix that a second PCR of roughly 7 to 12 cycles was run. TCRdb re-called the 5' RACE reads through MiXCR, storing one row per CDR3 protein. The data show hundreds of thousands of distinct CDR3 sequences, about 53% seen once. The sequenced sample consisted of blood. The receptors here all came from a man in his sixties in good health.

The V and J genes are TRBV6-1 and TRBJ1-2; D is perhaps TRBD1 (5 bases). The CDR3 contains 16 residues. Trimming pared 2 bases from V and 2 bases from J, leaving 15 bases between. In germline, CDR1 is MNHNS, CDR2 SASEGT. CDR3 region: CASSETQGTLNYGYTF. The CDR3 coding sequence is TGTGCCAGCAGTGAAACGCAGGGAACCCTGAACTATGGCTACACCTTC.

As for this clonotype: This may be a read error: a much more frequent sequence differs by one nucleotide. The chain joins TRBV12-3 or TRBV12-4 to TRBJ2-5, with 7 positions matching TRBD2. This CDR3 is built from 15 residues. CDR3: CASGLGAGVQETQYF. The CDR3 bases are TGTGCCAGCGGTTTGGGTGCGGGGGTCCAAGAGACCCAGTACTTC.

The chain carries TRBV11-2 and TRBJ2-7; 8 bases are shared with TRBD1. V shed 4 bases and J 3 bases; nucleotides not matched to a gene: 8. The CDR3 sequence is 15 residues long. From germline, CDR1 is SGHAT and CDR2 FQNNGV. CDR3 loop: CASSSADRVRYEQYF. In DNA, the CDR3 is TGTGCCAGCAGCTCCGCGGACAGGGTCCGCTACGAGCAGTACTTC.

This chain connects TRBV20-1 to TRBJ2-1, with TRBD1 as a possible D gene (7 bases). Germline V gives CDR1 DFQATT, CDR2 SNEGSKA (reference sequence). There are 15 residues in the CDR3. V lost 6 bases and J 6 bases, leaving 21 bases between the germline ends. CDR3 sequence reads: CSALREQGTFNEQFF. The CDR3 DNA sequence: TGCAGTGCATTGAGAGAACAGGGGACTTTCAATGAGCAGTTCTTC.

The CDR3 loop reads CASSPPPPESQYF. In nucleotides, the CDR3 is TGTGCCAGCTCACCACCGCCTCCTGAGTCCCAGTACTTC. V gene TRBV18 combines with J gene TRBJ2-5; D is uncertain. Trimming took off 0 bases at V and 9 bases at J, with 11 bases between the two ends. This CDR3 spans 13 amino acids. CDR1 KGHSH and CDR2 LQKENI come from the germline V gene.

The chain is built from TRBV20-1 and TRBJ1-1; D is unresolved. With 1 base removed from V and 5 bases from J, the gap between germline ends came to 11 bases. The CDR3 extends over 13 amino acids. Germline loops: CDR1 DFQATT, CDR2 SNEGSKA (reference sequence). CDR3 in DNA: TGCAGTGCTAGAGTCGCCGGGAGGACTGAAGCTTTCTTT. This translates into CSARVAGRTEAFF.

This clonotype appeared a few times. The chain employs TRBV9 and TRBJ2-7, with 7 nucleotides matching TRBD2. Germline assignment: CDR1 SGDLS and CDR2 YYNGEE. This CDR3 is 13 amino acids long. V lost 3 bases to trimming and J lost 7 bases; unmatched junction nucleotides: 7. CDR3 nucleotide sequence: TGTGCCAGCAGCGGAAACATGGGGGGGGAGCAGTACTTC. Translation gives CASSGNMGGEQYF.

The chain has TRBV12-3 or TRBV12-4 and TRBJ2-5; 14 nucleotides match TRBD2. This CDR3 comprises 16 residues. Losses at the gene ends were 4 bases for V and 11 bases for J; bases not matched to a gene: 12. CDR3 amino acids: CASSWTSGGSYDEQYF. The DNA of the CDR3 is TGTGCCAGCAGTTGGACTAGCGGGGGGTCTTACGATGAGCAGTACTTC.

In its sample, this clonotype was seen a few times. The chain couples TRBV5-6 to TRBJ2-6; D remains ambiguous. CDR1 is SGHDT and CDR2 is YYEEEE in the germline V gene. Deletions cut 2 bases from V and 1 base from J, with 7 bases between. The CDR3 has 15 amino acids. CDR3 DNA: TGTGCCAGCAGCTTTTTGGTGTCTGGGGCCAACGTCCTGACTTTC. It yields the protein CASSFLVSGANVLTF.

This chain joins TRBV20-1 and TRBJ2-6; perhaps TRBD2 as D (5 bases). V was trimmed by 6 bases and J by 0 bases, leaving 15 bases between them. Germline V gives CDR1 DFQATT, CDR2 SNEGSKA (reference sequence). The CDR3 covers 16 residues. CDR3 sequence reads: CSASASGVSGANVLTF. In DNA, the CDR3 is TGCAGTGCGTCAGCTTCCGGGGTCTCTGGGGCCAACGTCCTGACTTTC.

The rearrangement joins TRBV5-4 to TRBJ1-1; D ambiguous. Looked up from germline, CDR1 is SGHNT and CDR2 is YYREEE (reference sequence). V shed 4 bases and J shed 2 bases, with 15 bases lying between them. This CDR3 comprises 15 residues. DNA for the CDR3: TGTGCCAGCAGCCCGCCTTCGGGATCTAACACTGAAGCTTTCTTT. This codes for CASSPPSGSNTEAFF. The full variable domain, in which reference TRBV5-4 and TRBJ1-1 provide the parts outside the CDR3, is ETGVTQSPTHLIKTRGQQVTLRCSSQSGHNTVSWYQQALGQGPQFIFQYYREEENGRGNFPPRFSGLQFPNYSSELNVNALELDDSALYLCASSPPSGSNTEAFFGQGTRLTVV.

The rearrangement joins TRBV11-2 to TRBJ2-7; 7 bases align to TRBD1. Germline CDR1 SGHAT, CDR2 FQNNGV. This CDR3 is 15 amino acids long. Trimming removed 3 bases from V and 4 bases from J; junction bases left unmatched: 9. In DNA, the CDR3 is TGTGCCAGCAGCTTCGGGACAGCACGAGAATACGAGCAGTACTTC. Encoded protein: CASSFGTAREYEQYF.

The J gene is TRBJ2-3, the V gene TRBV20-1, with D perhaps matching TRBD1 or TRBD2 (5 bases each). The CDR3 loop spans 13 amino acids. Per germline, CDR1 DFQATT and CDR2 SNEGSKA (reference sequence). V lost 5 bases to trimming and J lost 4 bases, with 13 bases between them. Here the CDR3 reads CSAEGLVADTQYF. CDR3 DNA sequence: TGCAGTGCTGAGGGGCTAGTTGCAGATACGCAGTATTTT.

The rearrangement uses TRBV10-3 and TRBJ1-1; possible D gene TRBD1, 6 bases. Germline V gene lookup returns CDR1 ENHRY and CDR2 SYGVKD. This CDR3 is built from 17 residues. The V end lost 5 bases, the J end lost 0 bases, and 19 bases lay between the germline ends. The CDR3 is CAISKVQGTQLNTEAFF. The DNA of the CDR3 is TGTGCCATCAGTAAAGTACAGGGAACACAACTGAACACTGAAGCTTTCTTT.